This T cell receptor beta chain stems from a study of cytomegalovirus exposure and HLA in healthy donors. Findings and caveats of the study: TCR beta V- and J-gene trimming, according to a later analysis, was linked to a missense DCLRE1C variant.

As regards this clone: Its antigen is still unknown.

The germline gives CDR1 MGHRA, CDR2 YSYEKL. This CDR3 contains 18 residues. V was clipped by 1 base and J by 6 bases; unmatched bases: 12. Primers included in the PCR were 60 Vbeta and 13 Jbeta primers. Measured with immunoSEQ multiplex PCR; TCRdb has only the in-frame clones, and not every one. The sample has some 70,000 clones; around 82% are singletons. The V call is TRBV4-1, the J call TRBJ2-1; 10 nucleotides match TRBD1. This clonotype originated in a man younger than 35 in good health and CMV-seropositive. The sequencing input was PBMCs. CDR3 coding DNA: TGCGCCAGCAGCCAAGGTCTTCTGGGGACAGGGGCCGGCAATGAGCAGTTCTTC. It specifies CASSQGLLGTGAGNEQFF.